These T cell receptor beta chains were read from a single sample in a study of T-cell memory formation after mild COVID-19. MiXCR was run by TCRdb on the 5' RACE reads, yielding one entry per CDR3 protein. Among 450,000 to 650,000 distinct CDR3 sequences listed, 20% were seen once. The source material was PBMCs or a T cell subset sorted from them (not recorded which). The receptors derive from an adult woman who had mild COVID-19 (a few samples of this study predate the infection). Cell type and time point are not known. Both conserved end residues are part of each CDR3. Fields, in order: V gene, clone size, J gene, D gene, CDR3 protein, CDR3 DNA. The D gene is left open where the match is weak. Clone size is shown for a subset of rows, as once, few, many or a class of expanded clone.

V gene: TRBV19
clone size: -
J gene: TRBJ2-1
D gene: -
CDR3 protein: CASRLRSGGPNEQFF
CDR3 DNA: TGTGCCTCCAGACTCCGTAGCGGCGGCCCCAATGAGCAGTTCTTC

V gene: TRBV4-3
clone size: -
J gene: TRBJ2-7
D gene: TRBD2
CDR3 protein: CASSQDSGTSYEQYF
CDR3 DNA: TGCGCCAGCAGCCAAGACAGCGGGACCTCCTACGAGCAGTACTTC

V gene: TRBV5-1
clone size: many
J gene: TRBJ2-7
D gene: -
CDR3 protein: CASSLTAGSYEQYF
CDR3 DNA: TGCGCCAGCAGCTTGACAGCGGGCTCCTACGAGCAGTACTTC

V gene: TRBV6-1
clone size: few
J gene: TRBJ2-7
D gene: -
CDR3 protein: CASSEGWGRGNF
CDR3 DNA: -

V gene: TRBV14
clone size: once
J gene: TRBJ2-7
D gene: TRBD1
CDR3 protein: CASSQDRGREQYF
CDR3 DNA: TGTGCCAGCAGCCAAGACAGGGGGCGAGAGCAGTACTTC

V gene: TRBV11-1
clone size: -
J gene: TRBJ1-1
D gene: -
CDR3 protein: CASSPWAKTEAFF
CDR3 DNA: TGTGCCAGCAGCCCATGGGCGAAGACTGAAGCTTTCTTT

V gene: TRBV11-2
clone size: -
J gene: TRBJ2-2
D gene: -
CDR3 protein: CASSLVGARPPNGELFF
CDR3 DNA: TGTGCCAGCAGCTTAGTTGGGGCGAGGCCCCCCAACGGGGAGCTGTTTTTT

V gene: TRBV20-1
clone size: few
J gene: TRBJ2-3
D gene: TRBD2
CDR3 protein: CSAMTSGRSTDTQYF
CDR3 DNA: TGCAGTGCTATGACTAGCGGGAGGAGCACAGATACGCAGTATTTT

V gene: TRBV5-1
clone size: few
J gene: TRBJ1-1
D gene: -
CDR3 protein: CASSQAQGPSPAFF
CDR3 DNA: TGCGCCAGCAGCCAAGCACAGGGCCCAAGCCCGGCTTTCTTT

V gene: TRBV3-1
clone size: -
J gene: TRBJ2-3
D gene: -
CDR3 protein: CASIGGPSTDTQYF
CDR3 DNA: TGTGCCAGCATCGGGGGGCCTAGCACAGATACGCAGTATTTT

V gene: TRBV4-2
clone size: -
J gene: TRBJ2-7
D gene: TRBD2
CDR3 protein: CASSQDRPSGNYEQYF
CDR3 DNA: TGTGCCAGCAGCCAAGACCGGCCTAGCGGGAACTACGAGCAGTACTTC

V gene: TRBV9
clone size: -
J gene: TRBJ2-1
D gene: -
CDR3 protein: CASSVASSPNEQFF
CDR3 DNA: TGTGCCAGCAGCGTAGCTTCCTCACCCAATGAGCAGTTCTTC

V gene: TRBV12-3/TRBV12-4
clone size: few
J gene: TRBJ2-7
D gene: -
CDR3 protein: CASRISGAYEQYF
CDR3 DNA: TGTGCCAGCAGGATTAGCGGAGCCTACGAGCAGTACTTC

V gene: TRBV12-3/TRBV12-4
clone size: -
J gene: TRBJ1-5
D gene: -
CDR3 protein: CASSKGPWNQPQHF
CDR3 DNA: TGTGCCAGCAGCAAGGGGCCGTGGAATCAGCCCCAGCATTTT

V gene: TRBV7-9
clone size: -
J gene: TRBJ2-5
D gene: TRBD2
CDR3 protein: CASSSTTRVRGGETQYF
CDR3 DNA: TGTGCCAGCAGTAGTACGACCCGGGTCCGGGGAGGGGAGACCCAGTACTTC

V gene: TRBV20-1
clone size: -
J gene: TRBJ1-5
D gene: -
CDR3 protein: CSARDQGRGEQPQHF
CDR3 DNA: TGCAGTGCTAGAGATCAGGGGAGGGGAGAGCAGCCCCAGCATTTT